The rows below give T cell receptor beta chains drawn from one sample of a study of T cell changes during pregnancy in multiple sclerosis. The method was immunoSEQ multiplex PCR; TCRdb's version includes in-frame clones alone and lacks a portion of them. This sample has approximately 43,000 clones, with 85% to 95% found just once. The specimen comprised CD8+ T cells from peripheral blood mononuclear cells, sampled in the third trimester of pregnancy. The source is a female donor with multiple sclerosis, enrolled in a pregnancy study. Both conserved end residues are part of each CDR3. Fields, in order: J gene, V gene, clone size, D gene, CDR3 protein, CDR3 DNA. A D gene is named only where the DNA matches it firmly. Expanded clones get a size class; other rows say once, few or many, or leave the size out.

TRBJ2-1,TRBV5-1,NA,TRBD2,CASSPVLGLQYNEQFF,TGCGCCAGCAGCCCGGTTCTGGGACTACAGTACAATGAGCAGTTCTTC
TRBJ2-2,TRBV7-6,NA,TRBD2,CASSPGLVIPGELFF,TGTGCCAGCAGCCCCGGACTAGTCATCCCCGGGGAGCTGTTTTTT
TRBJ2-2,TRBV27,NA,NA,CASSLPPPIRTQQSNTGELFF,TGTGCCAGCAGTTTACCCCCACCAATCCGCACGCAACAATCGAACACCGGGGAGCTGTTTTTT
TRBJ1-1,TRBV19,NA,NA,CATQNGNTEAFF,TGTGCCACCCAGAATGGGAACACTGAAGCTTTCTTT
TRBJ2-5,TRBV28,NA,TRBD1,CASRRGTAQETQYF,TGTGCCAGCAGGAGAGGGACAGCTCAAGAGACCCAGTACTTC
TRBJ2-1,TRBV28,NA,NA,CASSPGSGVPGFNEQFF,TGTGCCAGCAGCCCAGGTTCGGGAGTACCCGGTTTCAATGAGCAGTTCTTC
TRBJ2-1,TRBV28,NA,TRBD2,CASSGLAGYNEQFF,TGTGCCAGCAGTGGGCTAGCGGGTTACAATGAGCAGTTCTTC
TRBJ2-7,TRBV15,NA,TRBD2,CATSGSSGPYEQYF,TGTGCCACCAGCGGTTCTAGCGGACCCTACGAGCAGTACTTC
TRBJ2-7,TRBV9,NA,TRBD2,CASSVESGLANYEQYF,TGTGCCAGCAGCGTAGAATCTGGACTAGCGAACTACGAGCAGTACTTC
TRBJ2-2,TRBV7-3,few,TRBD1,CASSLTIGRGLTLTGELFF,TGTGCCAGCAGCTTAACGATCGGCAGGGGGCTTACGTTGACCGGGGAGCTGTTTTTT
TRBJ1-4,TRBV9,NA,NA,CASSTEGGNEKLFF,TGTGCCAGCAGCACCGAAGGAGGTAATGAAAAACTGTTTTTT
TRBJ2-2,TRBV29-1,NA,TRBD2,CSVWKAGGNTGELFF,TGCAGCGTTTGGAAAGCGGGAGGGAACACCGGGGAGCTGTTTTTT
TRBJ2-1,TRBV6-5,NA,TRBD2,CASSPEILAGGEQFF,TGTGCCAGCAGCCCTGAAATACTAGCGGGAGGGGAGCAGTTCTTC
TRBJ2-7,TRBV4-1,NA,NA,CASSPFSGNYEQYF,TGCGCCAGCAGCCCGTTCTCAGGCAACTACGAGCAGTACTTC
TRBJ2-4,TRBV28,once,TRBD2,CASSSPTRLAPGGLAKNIQYF,TGTGCCAGCAGTTCCCCCACCCGACTAGCGCCTGGGGGGTTAGCCAAAAACATTCAGTACTTC
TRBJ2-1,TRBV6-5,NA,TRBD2,CASSYSTSGNEQFF,TGTGCCAGCAGTTACTCGACTAGCGGCAATGAGCAGTTCTTC
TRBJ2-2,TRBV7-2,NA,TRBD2,CASSPLAGGVTGELFF,TGTGCCAGCAGCCCTTTAGCGGGAGGGGTCACCGGGGAGCTGTTTTTT
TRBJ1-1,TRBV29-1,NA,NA,CSVEDPTEAFF,TGCAGCGTTGAAGACCCTACTGAAGCTTTCTTT
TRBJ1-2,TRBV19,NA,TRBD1,CASSIPGTGTESCYTF,TGTGCCAGTAGTATCCCCGGGACAGGTACCGAAAGTTGCTACACCTTC
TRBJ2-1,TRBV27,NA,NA,CASSPALTGSTYNEQFF,TGTGCCAGCAGTCCGGCATTGACAGGAAGTACCTACAATGAGCAGTTCTTC
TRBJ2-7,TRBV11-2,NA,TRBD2,CASSFSGSGEQYF,TGTGCCAGCAGCTTTAGCGGGAGTGGTGAGCAGTACTTC
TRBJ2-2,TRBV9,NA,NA,CASSSTGELFF,TGTGCCAGCAGCTCAACCGGGGAGCTGTTTTTT
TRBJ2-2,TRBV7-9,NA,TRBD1,CASRQGSGELFF,TGTGCCAGCAGACAGGGGTCCGGGGAGCTGTTTTTT
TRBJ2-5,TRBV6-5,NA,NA,CASSLVLEETQYF,TGTGCCAGCAGCTTAGTCCTGGAAGAGACCCAGTACTTC
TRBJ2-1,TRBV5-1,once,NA,CASSFFGGDLARYNEQFF,TGCGCCAGCAGCTTTTTTGGCGGGGACCTAGCGAGATACAATGAGCAGTTCTTC
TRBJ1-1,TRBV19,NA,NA,CASSIGGNGDTEAFF,TGTGCCAGTAGTATCGGAGGGAACGGGGACACTGAAGCTTTCTTT
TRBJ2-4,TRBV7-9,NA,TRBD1,CASSSPGGNIQYF,TGTGCCAGCAGCTCACCAGGGGGAAACATTCAGTACTTC
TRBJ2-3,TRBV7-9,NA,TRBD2,CASSFRASGSHRTDTQYF,TGTGCCAGCAGCTTTCGGGCTAGCGGGAGTCACCGGACAGATACGCAGTATTTT
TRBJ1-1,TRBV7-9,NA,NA,CASSLGIGEAFF,TGTGCCAGCAGCTTAGGCATCGGGGAAGCTTTCTTT
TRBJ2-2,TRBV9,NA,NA,CASSVKGLISGTGELFF,TGTGCCAGCAGCGTAAAGGGACTTATATCGGGGACCGGGGAGCTGTTTTTT
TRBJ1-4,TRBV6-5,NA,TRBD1,CASRHRGLNEKLFF,TGTGCCAGCAGACACAGGGGGTTAAATGAAAAACTGTTTTTT
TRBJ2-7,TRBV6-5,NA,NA,CATWSRDYEQYF,TGTGCCACCTGGAGTCGGGACTACGAGCAGTACTTC
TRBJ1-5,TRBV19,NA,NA,CASSFDSYSNQPQHF,TGTGCCAGTAGTTTCGACTCGTATAGCAATCAGCCCCAGCATTTT
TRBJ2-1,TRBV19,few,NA,CASSLPGLPGNEQFF,TGTGCCAGTAGCCTCCCGGGACTCCCGGGCAATGAGCAGTTCTTC
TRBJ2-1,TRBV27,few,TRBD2,CASSLSGKLAGHNEQFF,TGTGCCAGCAGTTTATCGGGGAAACTAGCGGGACATAATGAGCAGTTCTTC
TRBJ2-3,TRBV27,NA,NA,CASSLGGDTQYF,TGTGCCAGCAGTTTGGGAGGAGATACGCAGTATTTT
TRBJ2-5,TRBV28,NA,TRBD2,CASSPGLAGVQETQYF,TGTGCCAGCAGTCCAGGACTAGCGGGAGTCCAAGAGACCCAGTACTTC
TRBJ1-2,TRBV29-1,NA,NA,CSAAGLPANYGYTF,TGCAGCGCCGCAGGCCTCCCGGCGAACTATGGCTACACCTTC
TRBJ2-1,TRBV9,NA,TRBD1,CASSPGQAYNEQFF,TGTGCCAGCAGCCCGGGACAGGCCTACAATGAGCAGTTCTTC
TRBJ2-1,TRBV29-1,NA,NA,CSVDIWGNEQFF,TGCAGCGTGGACATTTGGGGAAATGAGCAGTTCTTC
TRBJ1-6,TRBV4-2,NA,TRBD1,CASSQETGFVSPLHF,TGTGCCAGCAGCCAAGAGACAGGGTTTGTTTCACCCCTCCACTTT
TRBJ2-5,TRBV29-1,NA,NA,CSVEGSDQETQYF,TGCAGCGTTGAAGGCTCAGACCAAGAGACCCAGTACTTC
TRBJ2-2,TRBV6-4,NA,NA,CASSDEGDAGELFF,TGTGCCAGCAGTGACGAGGGTGACGCCGGGGAGCTGTTTTTT
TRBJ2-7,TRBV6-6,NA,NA,CASSDRSSYEQYF,TGTGCCAGCAGCGACCGGAGCTCCTACGAGCAGTACTTC
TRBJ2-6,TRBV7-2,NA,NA,CASNGQGLLGANVLTF,TGTGCCAGCAACGGGCAGGGGTTATTAGGGGCCAACGTCCTGACTTTC
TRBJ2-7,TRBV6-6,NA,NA,CASSYLQTSYEQYF,TGTGCCAGCAGTTACTTACAGACCTCCTACGAGCAGTACTTC
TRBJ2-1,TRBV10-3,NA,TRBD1,CAISYRGPTYNEQFF,TGTGCCATCAGTTACAGGGGCCCCACCTACAATGAGCAGTTCTTC
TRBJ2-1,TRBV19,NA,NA,CASSLASLYNEQFF,TGTGCCAGTAGTCTAGCTTCTCTATACAATGAGCAGTTCTTC
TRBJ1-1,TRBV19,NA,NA,CASSRGREAFF,TGTGCCAGTAGCAGGGGTAGGGAAGCTTTCTTT
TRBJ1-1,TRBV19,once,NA,CASSTGHINEAFF,TGTGCCAGTAGTACCGGACATATCAATGAAGCTTTCTTT
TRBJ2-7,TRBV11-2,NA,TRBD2,CASTSGTSDGNYEQYF,TGTGCCAGCACCTCCGGGACTAGCGACGGAAACTACGAGCAGTACTTC
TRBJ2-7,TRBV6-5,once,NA,CASSYLASSTIEQYF,TGTGCCAGCAGTTACCTAGCGAGTAGTACTATAGAGCAGTACTTC
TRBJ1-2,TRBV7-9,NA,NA,CASSLYESNYGYTF,TGTGCCAGCAGCTTATACGAGTCTAACTATGGCTACACCTTC
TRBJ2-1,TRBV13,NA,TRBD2,CASSPGSGLAGGSSYNEQFF,TGTGCCAGCAGTCCAGGGAGTGGGCTAGCGGGAGGTAGCTCCTACAATGAGCAGTTCTTC
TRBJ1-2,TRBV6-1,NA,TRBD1,CASSEWGQGPFYGYTF,TGTGCCAGCAGTGAATGGGGACAGGGGCCATTCTATGGCTACACCTTC